These 32 T cell receptor beta chains share one sample of origin, sequenced in a study of T cell responses to AZD1222 COVID-19 vaccine. This table comes from immunoSEQ multiplex PCR, and its TCRdb copy is limited to in-frame clones, with some not included. Seen here are tens of thousands of clones, about 88% observed once, and the top ten hold over 7.5%. Here the sequenced sample was peripheral blood, taken 28 days after the second AZD1222 dose. Receptors originate from an adult who received the AZD1222 COVID-19 vaccine.

This sequence joins TRBV7-6 and TRBJ1-4; D may be TRBD1 (6 bases). This CDR3 is 14 amino acids long. CDR1 SGHVS and CDR2 FNYEAQ come from the germline V gene. Trimming took off 2 bases at V and 8 bases at J, with 12 bases between the two ends. The CDR3 DNA reads TGTGCCAGCAGCTTAAGGGGGGGGTTGGAAAAACTGTTTTTT. Its translation is CASSLRGGLEKLFF.

The chain carries TRBV27 and TRBJ1-3; no reliable D call. V was shortened by 0 bases and J by 1 base, with 10 bases between the two germline ends. The CDR3 consists of 16 residues. Germline V gene lookup returns CDR1 MNHEY and CDR2 SMNVEV (reference sequence). CDR3 nucleotide sequence: TGTGCCAGCAGTTTATCGATAGTGGTTTCTGGAAACACCATATATTTT. Translating gives CASSLSIVVSGNTIYF.

The chain has TRBV19 and TRBJ2-1; 15 bases are a match to TRBD2. Germline CDR1 is LNHDA and CDR2 is SQIVND (reference sequence). J was trimmed by 9 bases and V by 5 bases; bases with no gene match: 8. This CDR3 comprises 16 residues. The DNA for the CDR3 is TGTGCCAGTAGTCGGGGACTAGCGGGGGGTTTCGGTGAGCAGTTCTTC. Translation gives CASSRGLAGGFGEQFF.

This sequence joins TRBV19 and TRBJ1-3; D is unresolved. Germline CDR1 and CDR2: LNHDA and SQIVND (reference sequence). The ends were cut back, 7 bases at V and 8 bases at J, with 18 bases in the middle. The CDR3 is 14 residues long. The CDR3 here is CASTSGLVRDTIYF. Here the CDR3 DNA reads TGTGCCAGTACCTCGGGCCTCGTCCGTGACACCATATATTTT.

The chain uses TRBV19 and TRBJ1-5, with 9 nucleotides matching TRBD1. This CDR3 has 21 residues. CDR1 is LNHDA, CDR2 SQIVND, per germline (reference sequence). The V segment lost 3 bases and the J segment 0 bases; nucleotides outside the gene matches: 18. This chain's CDR3 is CASSIPPTGGLWKTSNQPQHF. CDR3 nucleotides: TGTGCCAGTAGTATCCCTCCGACAGGGGGTTTGTGGAAAACTAGCAATCAGCCCCAGCATTTT.

The chain couples TRBV6-5 to TRBJ2-6; unclear D gene. V shed 4 bases and J shed 1 base, with 5 bases lying between them. The germline V gene has CDR1 MNHEY and CDR2 SVGAGI. The length of the CDR3 is 14 residues. The CDR3 loop reads CASSFGSGANVLTF. In nucleotides, the CDR3 is TGTGCCAGCAGTTTTGGGTCTGGGGCCAACGTCCTGACTTTC.

The J gene is TRBJ2-3, the V gene TRBV18, with D unclear. V was shortened by 0 bases and J by 1 base, with 5 bases between the two germline ends. Germline CDR1 and CDR2: KGHSH and LQKENI. The CDR3 is 14 residues long. Written as DNA, the CDR3 is TGTGCCAGCTCACCACCCTATGGCACAGATACGCAGTATTTT. Its protein is CASSPPYGTDTQYF.

The V gene is TRBV18, the J gene TRBJ2-1; 10 bases line up with TRBD1. V dropped 6 bases and J dropped 6; count of bases not matched to a gene: 5. The germline V gene encodes CDR1 KGHSH and CDR2 LQKENI. The CDR3 runs to 14 residues. The CDR3 DNA follows: TGTGCCAGCTCCCGGGACAGGGGAGGCAATGAGCAGTTCTTC. It yields the protein CASSRDRGGNEQFF.

This chain uses TRBV5-1 with TRBJ2-2, with 9 bases that match TRBD1. The ends lost 3 bases at V and 6 bases at J; junction bases unmatched: 15. CDR3 length equals 18 residues. Germline CDR1 reads SGHRS; CDR2 reads YFSETQ. CDR3 protein: CASSYLHRGRTSAGELFF. The CDR3 coding sequence is TGCGCCAGCAGCTACCTTCACAGGGGGCGGACTAGTGCCGGGGAGCTGTTTTTT.

This chain joins TRBV5-6 and TRBJ2-3, with D possibly being TRBD1 or TRBD2 (5 bases each). Trimming took off 5 bases at V and 6 bases at J, with 13 bases between the two ends. Germline lookup yields CDR1 SGHDT and CDR2 YYEEEE. The CDR3 runs to 13 residues. The CDR3 DNA reads TGTGCCAGCAGGACAAGAGGGGCGGATACGCAGTATTTT. It encodes CASRTRGADTQYF. The full variable domain, completed using reference TRBV5-6 and TRBJ2-3, is DAGVTQSPTHLIKTRGQQVTLRCSPKSGHDTVSWYQQALGQGPQFIFQYYEEEERQRGNFPDRFSGHQFPNYSSELNVNALLLGDSALYLCASRTRGADTQYFGPGTRLTVL.

The chain has TRBV6-2 or TRBV6-3 and TRBJ2-7, with D possibly being TRBD1 (5 bases). Germline V gene lookup returns CDR1 MNHEY and CDR2 SVGEGT. V was shortened by 0 bases and J by 9 bases, with 18 bases between the two germline ends. The length of the CDR3 is 15 residues. The CDR3 DNA reads as TGTGCCAGCAGTTACTCGAAGGGGCCGTCCTGGCGGCAGTACTTC. Protein sequence: CASSYSKGPSWRQYF.

This chain links TRBV5-4 with TRBJ2-1; D is uncertain. Germline V CDR1 and CDR2: SGHNT, YYREEE (reference sequence). V shed 0 bases and J shed 8 bases, with 18 bases lying between them. CDR3 length equals 16 residues. The CDR3 protein is CASSLDAAMALDEQFF. Written as DNA, the CDR3 is TGTGCCAGCAGCTTGGATGCGGCGATGGCTTTAGATGAGCAGTTCTTC.

This chain links TRBV27 with TRBJ2-7; 10 nucleotides align to TRBD1. Germline lookup yields CDR1 MNHEY and CDR2 SMNVEV (reference sequence). V was pared by 0 bases and J by 5 bases, with 4 bases of the junction left unmatched. The CDR3 spans 15 residues. CDR3 sequence reads: CASSLSGTGANEQYF. As DNA, the CDR3 is TGTGCCAGCAGTTTATCCGGGACAGGGGCTAACGAGCAGTACTTC.

V usage is TRBV7-2 and J usage is TRBJ2-7; 9 nucleotides align to TRBD2. CDR1 is SGHTA, CDR2 FQGNSA, per germline. The V and J ends lost 5 bases and 4 bases, in that order; junction bases with no gene match: 6. This CDR3 is 14 amino acids long. This CDR3 is CASSSSGGPYEQYF. The CDR3 nucleotides read TGTGCCAGCAGCAGTAGCGGGGGCCCTTACGAGCAGTACTTC.

This clone showed up just once. The chain recombines TRBV19 with TRBJ1-5, with a tentative D call TRBD1 (6 bases). V was clipped by 7 bases and J by 7 bases, with 11 bases between them. Germline loops: CDR1 LNHDA, CDR2 SQIVND (reference sequence). This CDR3 is built from 12 residues. The CDR3 sequence is CASKTGTQPQHF. In DNA form, the CDR3 reads TGTGCCAGTAAAACAGGGACACAGCCCCAGCATTTT. Combining the CDR3 with reference TRBV19 and TRBJ1-5 gives the whole variable domain DGGITQSPKYLFRKEGQNVTLSCEQNLNHDAMYWYRQDPGQGLRLIYYSQIVNDFQKGDIAEGYSVSREKKESFPLTVTSAQKNPTAFYLCASKTGTQPQHFGDGTRLSIL.

The chain links TRBV11-2 to TRBJ1-4, with 7 bases fitting TRBD1. Germline V gene data show CDR1 as SGHAT and CDR2 as FQNNGV. This CDR3 is 17 amino acids long. J gave up 8 bases and V 2 bases, and 14 bases lay outside the gene matches. CDR3 DNA sequence: TGTGCCAGCAGCTTAATAGGGGCCGGGACAGCGGACGAAAAACTGTTTTTT. Protein: CASSLIGAGTADEKLFF.

This chain links TRBV28 with TRBJ1-2; 7 bases agree with TRBD1. The V segment lost 0 bases and the J segment 7 bases; nucleotides outside the gene matches: 8. The CDR3 is made up of 15 amino acids. CDR1 is MDHEN and CDR2 is SYDVKM in the germline V gene. The CDR3 nucleotides are TGTGCCAGCAGTTTATGGGACAGGTTTAAGTCTGGCTACACCTTC. Protein product: CASSLWDRFKSGYTF.

The V call is TRBV5-1, the J call TRBJ1-1; D call uncertain. V shed 0 bases and J shed 0 bases, with 3 bases lying between them. The CDR3 runs to 13 residues. Per germline, CDR1 SGHRS and CDR2 YFSETQ. Here the CDR3 reads CASSLGVNTEAFF. CDR3 nucleotides: TGCGCCAGCAGCTTGGGGGTGAACACTGAAGCTTTCTTT.

The chain joins TRBV4-3 to TRBJ1-2, with D maybe TRBD1 (5 bases). The CDR3 has 15 residues. V was cut by 4 bases and J by 6 bases, with 18 bases left in between. Germline-derived CDR1 and CDR2 are LGHNA and YSLEER. CDR3 nucleotide sequence: TGCGCCAGCAGCCGGGGGACGGCTGTCCCCAATGGCTACACCTTC. This gives the protein CASSRGTAVPNGYTF.

V is TRBV7-9 and J is TRBJ2-2; TRBD2 agrees at 7 bases. The CDR3 runs 15 residues. Germline CDR1 reads SEHNR; CDR2 reads FQNEAQ (reference sequence). V gave up 6 bases and J gave up 1 base; unmatched junction bases: 5. CDR3 residues: CASSPAGLNTGELFF. DNA for the CDR3: TGTGCCAGCAGTCCAGCGGGGTTGAACACCGGGGAGCTGTTTTTT. Based on the CDR3 plus reference TRBV7-9 and TRBJ2-2, the full variable domain is DTGVSQNPRHKITKRGQNVTFRCDPISEHNRLYWYRQTLGQGPEFLTYFQNEAQLEKSRLLSDRFSAERPKGSFSTLEIQRTEQGDSAMYLCASSPAGLNTGELFFGEGSRLTVL.

The chain is built from TRBV20-1 and TRBJ1-4, with D hard to call. Germline V lookup: CDR1 DFQATT, CDR2 SNEGSKA (reference sequence). The V end lost 1 base, the J end lost 8 bases, and 5 bases lay between the germline ends. This CDR3 has 11 residues. CDR3 DNA sequence: TGCAGTGCTAGAGTAAGGGAAAAACTGTTTTTT. Translated, it gives CSARVREKLFF.

V gene TRBV4-1 combines with J gene TRBJ1-2, with 10 nucleotides matching TRBD1. V lost 5 bases and J lost 4; bases outside the gene matches: 13. Germline CDR1 and CDR2: MGHRA and YSYEKL. The CDR3 runs 17 residues. For the CDR3, the DNA is TGCGCCAGCAGCGACAGGGGGCGCCCTTTTAATCCCTATGGCTACACCTTC. It is translated as CASSDRGRPFNPYGYTF.

The chain links TRBV7-8 to TRBJ2-2; no firm D call. Trimming took off 3 bases at V and 0 bases at J, with 8 bases between the two ends. The germline V gene encodes CDR1 SGHVS and CDR2 FQNEAQ. The CDR3 loop spans 15 amino acids. The CDR3 sequence is CASSFVVTNTGELFF. The CDR3 bases are TGTGCCAGCAGCTTCGTAGTTACGAACACCGGGGAGCTGTTTTTT.

The chain couples TRBV2 to TRBJ2-3; D is unclear. Trimming cost V 8 bases and J 0 bases, with 15 bases left between them. The CDR3 length is 15 residues. Germline CDR1 SNHLY, CDR2 FYNNEI. CDR3 nucleotides: TGTGCCAGCTCTGAAGTAACCGGGAGCACAGATACGCAGTATTTT. Translated, it gives CASSEVTGSTDTQYF.

The chain couples TRBV24-1 to TRBJ2-3; D may be TRBD1 or TRBD2 (5 bases each). V was pared by 4 bases and J by 6 bases, with 25 bases between. The CDR3 length is 18 residues. The germline CDR1 and CDR2 sequences are KGHDR and SFDVKD. CDR3 in amino acids: CATSDPMRGTSEFDTQYF. The CDR3 DNA reads TGTGCCACCAGTGACCCTATGAGGGGAACTAGTGAGTTCGATACGCAGTATTTT.

A remark on this clone: Different DNA sequences within this sample yield the same CDR3. This sequence joins TRBV5-1 and TRBJ2-2, with a weak D call TRBD2 (5 bases). Germline CDR1 SGHRS, CDR2 YFSETQ. V was clipped by 0 bases and J by 6 bases, with 6 bases between them. The CDR3 is 13 residues long. DNA of the CDR3: TGCGCCAGCAGCTTGGGAGGGTCCGGGGAGCTGTTTTTT. Translation: CASSLGGSGELFF.

J is TRBJ2-2 and V is TRBV19, with a weak D call TRBD1 (6 bases). V shed 6 bases and J shed 1 base, with 12 bases lying between them. CDR3 length: 15 amino acids. Germline CDR1 LNHDA, CDR2 SQIVND (reference sequence). The DNA of the CDR3 is TGTGCCAGTAGCCGTGTAGGGGGGAACACCGGGGAGCTGTTTTTT. Protein: CASSRVGGNTGELFF.

V usage is TRBV23-1 and J usage is TRBJ1-4; 10 bases line up with TRBD1. TRBV23-1 is treated as an ORF (open reading frame) with a function not yet certain. V lost 10 bases to trimming and J lost 7 bases; unmatched junction nucleotides: 6. This CDR3 contains 13 residues. The chain's CDR3 is CAIDRGLGEKLFF. The CDR3 bases are TGCGCCATCGACAGGGGGCTAGGTGAAAAACTGTTTTTT.

This rearrangement joins TRBV6-5 to TRBJ2-7, with 7 bases fitting TRBD1. The CDR3 totals 12 residues. Germline trimming cut 10 bases from V and 5 bases from J; bases unmatched to any gene: 8. Germline V gene sequence: CDR1 MNHEY, CDR2 SVGAGI. Here the CDR3 DNA reads TGTGCCACCCAACAGGGGTCCAACGAGCAGTACTTC. Amino acid sequence: CATQQGSNEQYF.

This chain uses TRBV9 with TRBJ2-3; 8 bases align to TRBD1. V gave up 4 bases and J gave up 10 bases; unmatched junction bases: 5. The CDR3 loop spans 12 amino acids. Germline V gene data show CDR1 as SGDLS and CDR2 as YYNGEE. CDR3 sequence reads: CASSSDRDPQYF. CDR3 sequence (DNA): TGTGCCAGCAGCTCGGACAGGGACCCGCAGTATTTT.

This clone appeared a few times. The V and J genes are TRBV30 and TRBJ1-6; D is perhaps TRBD1 (5 bases). The germline V gene has CDR1 GTSNPN and CDR2 SVGIG (reference sequence). CDR3 length: 15 residues. The V end was cut by 0 bases, the J end by 9 bases, with 15 bases between. The CDR3 loop reads CAWSVNWQGGSPLHF. Written as DNA, the CDR3 is TGTGCCTGGAGTGTAAACTGGCAGGGCGGTTCACCCCTCCACTTT.

This clone has only a few counts. This chain links TRBV4-1 with TRBJ1-2; tentative D call: TRBD1 (5 bases). Germline loops: CDR1 MGHRA, CDR2 YSYEKL. The CDR3 sequence is 14 residues long. The ends were cut back, 4 bases at V and 4 bases at J, with 13 bases in the middle. In DNA form, the CDR3 reads TGCGCCAGCAGCCCTAGGGACGGGGGCTATGGCTACACCTTC. Protein product: CASSPRDGGYGYTF.